This T cell receptor (beta chain) was sequenced during a study of brain T cells in children with intractable seizures (dated by TCRdb to about 2021). About the full investigation: A NanoString immunology panel was first used to screen resected brain tissue from roughly 52 pediatric epilepsy surgery cases for immune gene transcripts. Of the roughly twelve selected surgery cases, pre-surgery blood was also sequenced for eight, so four had brain tissue only.

For this clone: The antigen it recognizes is unknown. Within one base of it there is no much larger clone, and no base qualities were kept.

The time point label, as the study defines it: resected brain tissue, or blood drawn just prior to surgery. Surgery cases with the highest brain T cell transcript signatures were selected for TCR beta chain sequencing of brain tissue and, where available, blood. Prior to surgery, the patients had been treated with at least one anti-epileptic drug. The TCR-sequenced patients were children whose drug-resistant epilepsy was caused by tuberous sclerosis complex, focal cortical dysplasia, Rasmussen encephalitis or hemimegalencephaly. Bulk genomic DNA was isolated from unsorted brain tissue and whole blood using the Monarch genomic DNA purification kit. The paper's findings and limits, for the study overall: Viral specificity was inferred solely from CDR3 sequence similarity, and the HCMV serostatus of the patients was not known. Sequencing depth differed between pre- and post-surgery blood, so clones missing from the pre-surgery sample may reflect undersampling.

The immunoSEQ assay was used to generate TCR beta chain sequences from genomic DNA. From the authors' description of their analysis: CDR3 sequences not starting with the conserved framework cysteine at position 104 were manually removed. To get clonality, the normalized Shannon's Diversity Index was subtracted from one, giving values from 0 (maximal diversity) to 1 (oligoclonal). Chi-squared comparison-of-proportions tests were used to check whether the frequency of the same CDR3 differed between samples, for example brain versus blood. Public clonotypes were identified by searching immuneACCESS, and similarity to known antiviral clonotypes was assessed with the VDJdb browser. Here the immuneACCESS table is served through TCRdb, limited to in-frame sequences with V and J called. Missing clones are a known gap in these copies; in checked studies unresolved V genes cover under half, and the rest lacks a known reason. V and J calls and clone size are those listed in that table; D and trimming were worked out from the DNA. A total of about 76,000 clones appear in this sample, more than 85% of them only once. The ten largest make up under 2% of the sample.

The clonotype was recovered from a boy younger than two with tuberous sclerosis and intractable seizures. The sequences come from peripheral blood, collected at surgery.

The DNA is as follows: TGTGCCAGCAGTGAACGCCCAGGTGGTTATGGCTACACCTTC. Protein translation: CASSERPGGYGYTF. The V and J segments used are TRBV2 and TRBJ1-2; the D gene cannot be named for sure. CDR1 and CDR2, looked up from the germline V gene, are SNHLY and FYNNEI. Deletion took 2 bases off V and 5 bases off J, with a span of 12 bases between the germline ends. From the cysteine up to the phenylalanine, the CDR3 has a length of 14 residues. Kept here is only the CDR3 DNA, which spans 42 bases and is read in frame from base 1.